The 7 T cell receptor beta chains presented below share a single source sample, sequenced in a study of blood T cell repertoires in COVID-19. Data came from immunoSEQ multiplex PCR; TCRdb stores just in-frame clones and leaves some out. Of approximately 12,000 clones listed, nearly 95% are singletons. The sequenced sample consisted of peripheral blood. All receptors come from a woman between 65 and 79 years old with active COVID-19.

The J gene is TRBJ2-5, the V gene TRBV6-5; a weak D match, TRBD2 (6 bases). The J call could be wrong; TRBJ2-7 is a better fit for the DNA end. CDR3 length equals 14 residues. Germline CDR1 reads MNHEY; CDR2 reads SVGAGI. The CDR3 loop reads CASTRDLSSYEQYF. Here the CDR3 DNA reads TGTGCCAGCACCAGGGACTTGAGCTCCTACGAGCAGTACTTC.

This CDR3 is CASSWSQDTEAFF. CDR3 DNA sequence: TGTGCCAGCAGTTGGTCACAGGATACTGAAGCTTTCTTT. The gene calls are TRBV6-5 and TRBJ1-1; D possibly corresponds to TRBD1 (5 bases). The V end lost 4 bases, the J end lost 5 bases, and 11 bases lay between the germline ends. CDR1 and CDR2 from the germline V gene are MNHEY and SVGAGI. This CDR3 has 13 amino acids.

This chain links TRBV28 with TRBJ2-4; D not certain. CDR1 MDHEN and CDR2 SYDVKM come from the germline V gene. V was clipped by 6 bases and J by 15 bases, with 15 bases between them. The CDR3 consists of 11 residues. The CDR3 DNA reads as TGTGCCAGCAGACAAGGAGCCCGCGGGTACTTC. Residues: CASRQGARGYF.

The rearrangement uses TRBV19 and TRBJ1-6; D ambiguous. Germline loops: CDR1 LNHDA, CDR2 SQIVND (reference sequence). The CDR3 has 12 amino acids. V dropped 3 bases and J dropped 7 bases, with 4 bases sitting between them. DNA for the CDR3: TGTGCCAGTAGTATCGGGAATTCACCCCTCCACTTT. Translating gives CASSIGNSPLHF.

The chain uses TRBV19 and TRBJ2-1; D not certain. Deletions cut 2 bases from V and 15 bases from J, with 14 bases between. The CDR3 length is 12 residues. Germline loops: CDR1 LNHDA, CDR2 SQIVND (reference sequence). CDR3 protein: CASSIFGLRPFF. The CDR3 nucleotides are TGTGCCAGTAGTATATTCGGTCTACGTCCGTTCTTC.

V is TRBV19 and J is TRBJ1-5; TRBD1 agrees at 12 bases. CDR3 size: 19 residues. Trimming cost V 0 bases and J 6 bases; bases outside gene matches: 12. Germline V gene sequence: CDR1 LNHDA, CDR2 SQIVND (reference sequence). The CDR3 bases are TGTGCCAGTAGTATAGATACCCCTCGGGGGACAGGGGGCGGTCAGCCCCAGCATTTT. Translated, it gives CASSIDTPRGTGGGQPQHF.

The J gene is TRBJ1-5, the V gene TRBV6-2 or TRBV6-3, with TRBD1 as a possible D gene (6 bases). Germline V gene lookup returns CDR1 MNHEY and CDR2 SVGEGT. V lost 0 bases and J lost 3, with 9 bases in between. The CDR3 has 15 amino acids. CDR3 amino acids: CASSYSDRNNQPQHF. The CDR3 nucleotides read TGTGCCAGCAGTTACTCGGACAGAAACAATCAGCCCCAGCATTTT.